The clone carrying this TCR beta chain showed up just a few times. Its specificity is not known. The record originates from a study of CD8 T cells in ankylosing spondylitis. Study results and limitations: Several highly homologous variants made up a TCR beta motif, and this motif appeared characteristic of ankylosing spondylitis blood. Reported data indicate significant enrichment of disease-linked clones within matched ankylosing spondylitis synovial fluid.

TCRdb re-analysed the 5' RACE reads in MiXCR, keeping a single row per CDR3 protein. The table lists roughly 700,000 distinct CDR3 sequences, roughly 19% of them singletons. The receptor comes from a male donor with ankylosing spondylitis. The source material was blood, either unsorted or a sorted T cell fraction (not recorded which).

CDR3 region: CASSVKTEGYTF. Written as DNA, the CDR3 is TGTGCCAGCAGCGTAAAGACTGAGGGCTACACCTTC. V usage is TRBV11-2 and J usage is TRBJ1-2; D is unresolved. This CDR3 contains 12 residues. Trimming removed 5 bases from V and 8 bases from J, with 12 bases in between. Germline lookup yields CDR1 SGHAT and CDR2 FQNNGV.